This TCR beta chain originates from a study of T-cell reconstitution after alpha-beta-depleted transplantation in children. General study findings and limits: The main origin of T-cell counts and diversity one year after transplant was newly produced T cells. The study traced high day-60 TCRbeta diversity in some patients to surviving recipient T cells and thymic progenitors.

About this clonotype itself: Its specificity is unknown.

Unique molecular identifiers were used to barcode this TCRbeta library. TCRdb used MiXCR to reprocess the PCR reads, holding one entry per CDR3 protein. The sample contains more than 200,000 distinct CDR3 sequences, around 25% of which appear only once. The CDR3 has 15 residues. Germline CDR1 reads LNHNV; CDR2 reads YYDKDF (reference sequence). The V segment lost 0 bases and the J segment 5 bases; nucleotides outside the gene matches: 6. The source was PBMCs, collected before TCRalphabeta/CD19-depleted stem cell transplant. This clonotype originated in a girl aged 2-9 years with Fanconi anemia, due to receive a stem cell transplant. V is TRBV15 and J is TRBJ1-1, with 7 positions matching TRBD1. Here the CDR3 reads CATSRDLAGGTEAFF. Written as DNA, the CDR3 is TGTGCCACCAGCAGAGATCTGGCAGGGGGAACTGAAGCTTTCTTT.